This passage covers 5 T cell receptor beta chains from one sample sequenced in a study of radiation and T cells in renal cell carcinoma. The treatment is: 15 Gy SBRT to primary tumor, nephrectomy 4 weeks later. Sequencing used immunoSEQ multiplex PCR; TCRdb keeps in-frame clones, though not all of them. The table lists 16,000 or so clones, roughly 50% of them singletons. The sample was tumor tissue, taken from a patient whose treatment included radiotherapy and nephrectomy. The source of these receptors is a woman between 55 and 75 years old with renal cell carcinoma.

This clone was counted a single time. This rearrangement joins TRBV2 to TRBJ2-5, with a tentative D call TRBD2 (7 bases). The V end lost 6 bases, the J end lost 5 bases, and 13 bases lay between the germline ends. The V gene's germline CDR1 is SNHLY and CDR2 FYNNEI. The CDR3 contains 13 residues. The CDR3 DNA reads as TGTGCCAGCAGCCCTTGGGGGGGCGAGACCCAGTACTTC. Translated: CASSPWGGETQYF.

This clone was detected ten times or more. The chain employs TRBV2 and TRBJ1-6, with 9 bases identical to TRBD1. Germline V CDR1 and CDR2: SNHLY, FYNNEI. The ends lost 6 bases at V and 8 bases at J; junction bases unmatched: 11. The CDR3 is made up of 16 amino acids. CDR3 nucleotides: TGTGCCAGCAGACCCACGGGACAGGGAAATTATTCACCCCTCCACTTT. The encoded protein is CASRPTGQGNYSPLHF.

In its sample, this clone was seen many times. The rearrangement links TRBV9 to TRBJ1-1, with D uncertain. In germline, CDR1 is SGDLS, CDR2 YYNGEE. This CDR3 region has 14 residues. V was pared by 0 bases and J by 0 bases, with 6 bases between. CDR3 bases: TGTGCCAGCAGCGTAGCGGGTTTGAACACTGAAGCTTTCTTT. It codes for CASSVAGLNTEAFF. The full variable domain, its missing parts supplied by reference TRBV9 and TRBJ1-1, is DSGVTQTPKHLITATGQRVTLRCSPRSGDLSVYWYQQSLDQGLQFLIQYYNGEERAKGNILERFSAQQFPDLHSELNLSSLELGDSALYFCASSVAGLNTEAFFGQGTRLTVV.

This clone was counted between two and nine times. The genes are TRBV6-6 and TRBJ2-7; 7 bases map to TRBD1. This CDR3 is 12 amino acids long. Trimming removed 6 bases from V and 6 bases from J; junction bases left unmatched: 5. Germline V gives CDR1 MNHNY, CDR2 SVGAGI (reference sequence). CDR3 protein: CASRRQGAEQYF. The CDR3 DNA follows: TGTGCCAGCAGGAGACAGGGTGCCGAGCAGTACTTC.

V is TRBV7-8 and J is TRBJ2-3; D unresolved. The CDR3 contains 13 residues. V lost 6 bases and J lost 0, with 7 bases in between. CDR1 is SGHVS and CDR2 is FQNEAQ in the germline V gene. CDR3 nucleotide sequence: TGTGCCAGCAGGGTGGGGAGCACAGATACGCAGTATTTT. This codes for CASRVGSTDTQYF.